This T cell receptor (beta chain) derives from a study of OX40 agonist ivuxolimab in advanced cancers. As for the study in general: Patients got intravenous ivuxolimab at 0.01 to 10 mg/kg every 2 weeks.

Method: immunoSEQ multiplex PCR; TCRdb's copy keeps in-frame clones and lacks some. The sample holds around 71,000 clones; 86% are singletons and the top ten take approximately 1%. This CDR3 is 15 amino acids long. Per the germline V gene, CDR1 is LGHNA and CDR2 is YNFKEQ. V shed 1 base and J shed 0 bases, with 4 bases lying between them. Study-level findings and limits: At doses 0.1 to 3.0 mg/kg, CD4+ and CD8+ clones expanded.

A word on this clone: What it recognizes is unknown.

This TCR was sampled from an adult with an advanced solid tumor such as melanoma, head and neck, liver or kidney cancer. Sequencing was performed on CD4+ or CD8+ T cells sorted from blood, taken in a trial of the OX40 agonist ivuxolimab. V usage is TRBV4-2 and J usage is TRBJ2-6; D remains unclear. The CDR3 region is CASSQGSSGANVLTF. Here the CDR3 DNA reads TGTGCCAGCAGCCAAGGGTCCTCTGGGGCCAACGTCCTGACTTTC.